This passage covers 24 T cell receptor beta chains from one sample sequenced in a study of CD8 T cells in ankylosing spondylitis (dated by TCRdb to the late 2010s). The library was generated by 5' RACE. TCRdb records Illumina HiSeq 2500 as the sequencer. TCRdb reworked the public reads: Q25 trimming with fastp, MiXCR clone assembly, productive beta chains retained. Merged by CDR3 protein, the rows form single entries marked with the most common genes and DNA. This sample gives around 140,000 distinct CDR3 sequences in total; over 10% of them show up just once. The top ten constitute 3.5% to 5% of the sample. The material sequenced was blood, either unsorted or a sorted T cell fraction (not recorded which). These receptors were collected from a female donor with ankylosing spondylitis or in good health (not recorded which).

In this sample, this clonotype turned up a few times. A read error may explain this, as a much larger clone is one base away. This chain joins TRBV10-3 and TRBJ2-3; D not resolved. The CDR3 length is 12 residues. The V gene's germline CDR1 is ENHRY and CDR2 SYGVKD. Written as DNA, the CDR3 is TGTGCCGTCAGTGATCTAGCAGATACGCAGTATTTT. Encoded protein: CAVSDLADTQYF.

This clonotype was counted at least ten times. V is TRBV4-2 and J is TRBJ2-1; 7 nucleotides agree with TRBD2. Trimming cost V 1 base and J 2 bases; bases outside gene matches: 11. This CDR3 has 18 amino acids. Germline V lookup: CDR1 LGHNA, CDR2 YNFKEQ. DNA for the CDR3: TGTGCCAGCAGCCAAGTTCGGGCTAGCGGTCCCACCTACAATGAGCAGTTCTTC. Its protein is CASSQVRASGPTYNEQFF.

This clonotype was observed many times. CDR3 nucleotide sequence: TGCAGTGCTAGTACAGGGCGCGATCAGCCCCAGCATTTT. Protein: CSASTGRDQPQHF. This chain uses TRBV20-1 with TRBJ1-5; tentatively, D is TRBD1 (6 bases). Germline-derived CDR1 and CDR2 are DFQATT and SNEGSKA (reference sequence). Trimming cost V 3 bases and J 5 bases, with 11 bases left between them. The CDR3 is made up of 13 amino acids.

This clonotype was observed many times. V usage is TRBV3-1 and J usage is TRBJ2-3; unclear D gene. Trimming removed 1 base at V and 2 bases at J, with 13 bases between. This CDR3 has 16 amino acids. The germline gives CDR1 LGHDT, CDR2 YNNKEL (reference sequence). The CDR3: CASSQGLLGPTDTQYF. The DNA of the CDR3 is TGTGCCAGCAGCCAAGGCCTCCTGGGTCCCACAGATACGCAGTATTTT.

This clonotype was observed a few times. The chain links TRBV7-2 to TRBJ2-3; 7 nucleotides match TRBD2. Germline values: CDR1 SGHTA, CDR2 FQGNSA. The CDR3 contains 13 residues. After removal of 1 base from V and 6 bases from J, the junction contained 1 base not matched to a gene. The CDR3 DNA reads as TGTGCCAGCAGCTTAGGGGACTACGATACGCAGTATTTT. It yields the protein CASSLGDYDTQYF.

This clonotype was counted at least ten times. The J gene is TRBJ1-2, the V gene TRBV12-3 or TRBV12-4; no reliable D call. V was clipped by 3 bases and J by 4 bases, with 9 bases between them. This CDR3 comprises 13 residues. The DNA for the CDR3 is TGTGCCAGCAGTTTTGCCCTTGCCTATGGCTACACCTTC. Residues: CASSFALAYGYTF.

In this sample, this clonotype turned up many times. V usage is TRBV20-1 and J usage is TRBJ2-7; unclear D gene. The germline V gene encodes CDR1 DFQATT and CDR2 SNEGSKA (reference sequence). The CDR3 covers 14 residues. V dropped 6 bases and J dropped 0 bases, with 15 bases sitting between them. The CDR3 here is CSAYGRSSSYEQYF. The CDR3 DNA is TGCAGTGCATACGGACGGTCGAGCTCCTACGAGCAGTACTTC.

Here the CDR3 DNA reads TGCGCCAGCAGCTGGACGGTCTCCTACGAGCAGTACTTC. This translates into CASSWTVSYEQYF. The V and J genes are TRBV5-1 and TRBJ2-7; D not resolved. CDR1 is SGHRS and CDR2 is YFSETQ in the germline V gene. Trimming removed 3 bases from V and 0 bases from J, with 7 bases in between. CDR3 length equals 13 residues.

The table lists this clonotype with many counts. The rearrangement uses TRBV29-1 and TRBJ2-1; D may be TRBD1 or TRBD2 (7 bases each). The germline V and J ends were trimmed by 3 bases and 4 bases, with 13 bases remaining between them. The germline V gene has CDR1 SQVTM and CDR2 ANQGSEA. The CDR3 contains 14 residues. CDR3 loop: CSVEGGDRYNEQFF. The CDR3 DNA reads TGCAGCGTTGAGGGGGGGGACAGATACAATGAGCAGTTCTTC.

Comment on this clonotype: A read error may produce the germline difference seen at one junction end. The V call is TRBV5-1, the J call TRBJ2-1; TRBD2 aligns across 11 bases. The CDR3 has 15 residues. The germline V gene has CDR1 SGHRS and CDR2 YFSETQ. CDR3 sequence: CASGLLAGAYNEQFF. CDR3 nucleotides: TGCGCCAGCGGCTTACTAGCGGGGGCTTACAATGAGCAGTTCTTC.

This clonotype appeared many times. J is TRBJ1-1 and V is TRBV10-2, with a weak D call TRBD1 (6 bases). This CDR3 spans 13 amino acids. In germline, CDR1 is WSHSY, CDR2 SAAADI. V lost 5 bases to trimming and J lost 4 bases, with 11 bases between them. CDR3: CASSPRGVTEAFF. CDR3 nucleotides: TGCGCCAGCAGTCCCAGGGGAGTCACTGAAGCTTTCTTT.

With respect to this clonotype: One base away lies a much larger clone, so this may be a sequencing read error. As the CDR3 is not closed by the conserved phenylalanine or tryptophan, this likely results from a read error. This chain uses TRBV6-2 or TRBV6-3 with TRBJ1-2; D may be TRBD1 (6 bases). Germline lookup yields CDR1 MNHEY and CDR2 SVGEGT. The V end was cut by 8 bases, the J end by 4 bases, with 20 bases between. This CDR3 is built from 15 residues. The CDR3 here is CASGTPQGFGYGYTS. For the CDR3, the DNA is TGTGCCAGCGGAACCCCGCAGGGGTTTGGCTATGGCTACACCTCC.

This clonotype was detected many times. The CDR3: CASSLYQANTGELFF. The CDR3 bases are TGTGCCAGCAGTTTATATCAGGCGAACACCGGGGAGCTGTTTTTT. The V and J genes are TRBV12-3 or TRBV12-4 and TRBJ2-2; D unresolved. Trimming left V 2 bases short and J 0 bases short, with 7 bases between. This CDR3 is 15 amino acids long.

There are many counts of this clonotype. The V call is TRBV5-1, the J call TRBJ2-3; 12 nucleotides match TRBD2. V shed 3 bases, J shed 5 bases, and the junction held 7 bases outside the gene matches. Germline lookup yields CDR1 SGHRS and CDR2 YFSETQ. There are 16 residues in the CDR3. CDR3 residues: CASSSWTSGMEDTQYF. DNA of the CDR3: TGCGCCAGCAGCTCTTGGACTAGCGGGATGGAAGATACGCAGTATTTT.

This clonotype was counted at least ten times. This chain connects TRBV20-1 to TRBJ1-5; the D gene is possibly TRBD1 (5 bases). Germline V gives CDR1 DFQATT, CDR2 SNEGSKA (reference sequence). The ends were cut back, 6 bases at V and 3 bases at J, with 15 bases in the middle. There are 14 residues in the CDR3. CDR3 amino acids: CSAPPGRNNQPQHF. CDR3 sequence (DNA): TGCAGTGCCCCCCCGGGACGGAACAATCAGCCCCAGCATTTT.

The CDR3 loop is CSVEEGRTSGSYEQYF. The DNA for the CDR3 is TGCAGCGTTGAAGAGGGGCGGACTAGCGGGTCCTACGAGCAGTACTTC. V gene TRBV29-1 combines with J gene TRBJ2-7, with 11 bases identical to TRBD2. V was pared by 0 bases and J by 1 base, with 5 bases of the junction left unmatched. Germline loops: CDR1 SQVTM, CDR2 ANQGSEA. CDR3 size: 16 residues.

This clonotype was seen ten or more times. The CDR3 does not close with the conserved phenylalanine or tryptophan, likely indicating a read error. The DNA is omitted, as the CDR3 cannot be located on it reliably, and the CDR3 follows TCRdb's listing. The V and J genes are TRBV21-1 and TRBJ1-2. TRBV21-1 is marked as a pseudogene. The CDR3 has 13 residues if both end residues are counted. CDR3 region: CASSGAPYEFTEG.

This clonotype has just a few counts. The chain joins TRBV11-2 to TRBJ2-3; no firm D call. Trimming stripped 1 base from V and 1 base from J, with 6 bases between. Germline V gene sequence: CDR1 SGHAT, CDR2 FQNNGV. This CDR3 comprises 14 residues. The CDR3 coding sequence is TGTGCCAGCAGCTTAGGAGAAGGCACAGATACGCAGTATTTT. Protein: CASSLGEGTDTQYF. The full variable domain, rest sourced from reference TRBV11-2 and TRBJ2-3, is EAGVAQSPRYKIIEKRQSVAFWCNPISGHATLYWYQQILGQGPKLLIQFQNNGVVDDSQLPKDRFSAERLKGVDSTLKIQPAKLEDSAVYLCASSLGEGTDTQYFGPGTRLTVL.

This clonotype appeared a few times. Written as DNA, the CDR3 is TGCAGTGGACCTCTCTTCGGTGGCTACACCTTC. Translation gives CSGPLFGGYTF. The chain recombines TRBV20-1 with TRBJ1-2; D remains unclear. Germline V gives CDR1 DFQATT, CDR2 SNEGSKA (reference sequence). Between the trimmed V and J ends, which lost 7 bases and 7 bases, there was a span of 13 bases. This CDR3 has 11 amino acids.

The sample holds many counts of this clonotype. This chain links TRBV14 with TRBJ2-6; weak D call: TRBD1 (7 bases). Trimming cost V 3 bases and J 2 bases, with 14 bases left between them. The V gene's germline CDR1 is SGHDN and CDR2 FVKESK. The CDR3 loop spans 17 amino acids. The CDR3 DNA reads as TGTGCCAGCAGCCACACTCTCAGGGGGGCTGGGGCCAACGTCCTGACTTTC. Translated, it gives CASSHTLRGAGANVLTF.

This clonotype occurred many times. The V gene is TRBV19, the J gene TRBJ2-6; D remains ambiguous. Looked up from germline, CDR1 is LNHDA and CDR2 is SQIVND (reference sequence). The CDR3 is 15 residues long. V gave up 1 base and J gave up 4 bases, with 8 bases separating them. Here the CDR3 reads CASSIGASGANVLTF. Written as DNA, the CDR3 is TGTGCCAGTAGTATAGGCGCTTCCGGGGCCAACGTCCTGACTTTC. Full variable domain (remainder filled in from reference TRBV19 and TRBJ2-6): DGGITQSPKYLFRKEGQNVTLSCEQNLNHDAMYWYRQDPGQGLRLIYYSQIVNDFQKGDIAEGYSVSREKKESFPLTVTSAQKNPTAFYLCASSIGASGANVLTFGAGSRLTVL.

There are many counts of this clonotype. The chain couples TRBV28 to TRBJ2-3, with 10 bases lining up with TRBD1. The CDR3 sequence is 17 residues long. In germline, CDR1 is MDHEN, CDR2 SYDVKM. The trim removed 5 bases at V and 2 bases at J, leaving 10 bases unmatched. The CDR3 sequence: CASSLHTGTGVTDTQYF. CDR3 nucleotide sequence: TGTGCCAGCAGTCTACACACCGGGACAGGGGTCACAGATACGCAGTATTTT.

Ten or more counts support this clonotype. Here the CDR3 DNA reads TGCAGTGCTAGAGAGCGTTACCTAGATACGCAGTATTTT. Translation gives CSARERYLDTQYF. V usage is TRBV20-1 and J usage is TRBJ2-3; no clear D. Germline assignment: CDR1 DFQATT and CDR2 SNEGSKA (reference sequence). The CDR3 runs to 13 residues. Between the trimmed V and J ends, which lost 0 bases and 5 bases, there was a span of 9 bases.

On this clonotype itself: One base away lies a much larger clone, so this may be a sequencing read error. V is TRBV3-1 and J is TRBJ1-2; TRBD1 matches 8 bases. Germline CDR1 LGHDT, CDR2 YNNKEL (reference sequence). The CDR3 runs 15 residues. The CDR3 protein is CAISQDSTGDYGYTF. In DNA form, the CDR3 reads TGTGCCATCAGCCAAGACTCGACAGGGGATTATGGCTACACCTTC.